The sequence of this T cell receptor (beta chain) was determined in a study of cytomegalovirus exposure and HLA in healthy donors. The donors (healthy individuals) were bone marrow donors. Primers for the PCR totalled 60 Vbeta and 13 Jbeta. Assay: immunoSEQ multiplex PCR; the TCRdb copy retains only in-frame clones and omits some. This sample yields 150,000 to 200,000 clones, of which 77% are seen a single time; around 1.5% belongs to the top ten. This clone has only one observation. Antigen specificity is unknown. Germline V gene sequence: CDR1 SGHDN, CDR2 FVKESK. The CDR3 runs 16 residues. V was pared by 4 bases and J by 1 base, with 11 bases between. The study, taken as a whole, reports: High sensitivity and specificity were reportedly achieved when the classifier diagnosed cytomegalovirus status. TCR beta V segments were, for the most part, productive about 87% or about 30% of the time in an earlier analysis. It was 150 or so TCR beta chains that were listed as cytomegalovirus-associated.

The source material was PBMCs. The chain recombines TRBV14 with TRBJ2-6; a weak D match, TRBD2 (7 bases). This receptor was taken from a woman younger than 45 in good health and CMV-seronegative. CDR3 DNA sequence: TGTGCCAGCAGCCCGAGGGGGGGGTCTGGGGCCAACGTCCTGACTTTC. This sequence encodes CASSPRGGSGANVLTF. Full variable domain (missing parts from reference TRBV14 and TRBJ2-6): EAGVTQFPSHSVIEKGQTVTLRCDPISGHDNLYWYRRVMGKEIKFLLHFVKESKQDESGMPNNRFLAERTGGTYSTLKVQPAELEDSGVYFCASSPRGGSGANVLTFGAGSRLTVL.